The 2 T cell receptor beta chains listed next were all sequenced from one sample in a study of graft-versus-host responses after intestinal transplantation. Which antigens these TCRs recognize remains unknown. Method: immunoSEQ multiplex PCR; TCRdb's copy keeps in-frame clones and lacks some. The data contain 70,000 or so clones, over 70% of them seen just once; the ten biggest clones take up 0.39%. The sample here was unstimulated CD4+ T cells sorted from spleen or lymph node cells, taken before transplant. All receptors come from a human donor who was the organ donor for an intestinal transplant.

V and J are TRBV5-1 and TRBJ2-3; 12 nucleotides align to TRBD2. CDR1 is SGHRS and CDR2 is YFSETQ in the germline V gene. V was pared by 2 bases and J by 0 bases, with 1 base of the junction left unmatched. The length of the CDR3 is 16 residues. CDR3 region: CASSFGLAGSTDTQYF. The CDR3 coding sequence is TGCGCCAGCAGCTTCGGACTAGCGGGGAGCACAGATACGCAGTATTTT.

The chain couples TRBV10-3 to TRBJ2-7; TRBD1 aligns across 7 bases. CDR3 size: 13 residues. Germline lookup yields CDR1 ENHRY and CDR2 SYGVKD. V lost 10 bases to trimming and J lost 0 bases; unmatched junction nucleotides: 6. The CDR3 DNA reads as TGTGCCACCTCGGGACAGAGCTCCTACGAGCAGTACGTC. Encoded protein: CATSGQSSYEQYV.